This T cell receptor beta chain appears in the sequencing data of a study of cytomegalovirus exposure and HLA in healthy donors. The germline CDR1 and CDR2 sequences are SGHTS and YDEGEE. V shed 0 bases, J shed 5 bases, and the junction held 5 bases outside the gene matches. CDR3 length equals 14 residues. Data came from immunoSEQ multiplex PCR; TCRdb stores just in-frame clones and leaves some out. Of around 74,000 clones listed, 85% are singletons. The source of this sequence is a man in his thirties or forties in good health and CMV-seronegative. Sequencing was done on a sample of PBMCs. The chain carries TRBV5-8 and TRBJ2-7; 7 positions match TRBD2. The CDR3 nucleotides are TGTGCCAGCAGCTTGGGGGCGGGGGTGGACGAGCAGTACTTC. Its translation is CASSLGAGVDEQYF.